The sequence of this T cell receptor (beta chain) was determined in a study of graft-versus-host responses after intestinal transplantation. Turning to the study itself: Multivisceral, liver-intestinal, or isolated intestinal transplants were performed in recipients. Anti-thymocyte globulin was used for induction in all recipients, who then took tacrolimus and steroids for approximately 3 years.

Assay: immunoSEQ multiplex PCR; the TCRdb copy retains only in-frame clones and omits some. The sample lists 110,000 to 150,000 clones, around 90% occurring once. Study results and limitations: Recipient marrow harbored GvH clones, some of which surfaced first in ileum or blood.

A note on this clone: The antigen remains undetermined.

CDR3 length: 14 amino acids. The germline gives CDR1 LGHNA, CDR2 YSLEER. Trimming shortened V by 4 bases and J by 0 bases, and 7 bases separated the two germline ends. The sequence came from a human donor who received an intestinal transplant. The specimen was unstimulated CD4+ T cells sorted from spleen or lymph node cells, collected before intestinal transplant. The chain has TRBV4-3 and TRBJ2-1; D remains ambiguous. CDR3 nucleotides: TGCGCCAGCAGCCCTTCCAGCTCCTACAATGAGCAGTTCTTC. It codes for CASSPSSSYNEQFF.